The clone carrying this TCR beta chain was seen a handful of times. Measured with immunoSEQ multiplex PCR; TCRdb has only the in-frame clones, and not every one. The sample yields 300,000 to 400,000 clones, about 89% seen once. The sample belongs to a study of blood T cell repertoires in COVID-19. The sequencing sample was made of PBMCs or T cells enriched from blood (not recorded which). The clonotype was recovered from a man aged 55-75 years who had recovered from COVID-19.

CDR3 nucleotides: TGTGCCAGCAGCCTCAGGGGGCGCGTATACGAGCAGTACTTC. Translated, it gives CASSLRGRVYEQYF. The rearrangement uses TRBV11-2 and TRBJ2-7; TRBD1 agrees at 8 bases. Trimming at V came to 5 bases and at J to 4 bases, leaving 7 bases not matched to a gene. Germline values: CDR1 SGHAT, CDR2 FQNNGV. This CDR3 is built from 14 residues. The complete variable domain, with remaining parts taken from reference TRBV11-2 and TRBJ2-7, reads EAGVAQSPRYKIIEKRQSVAFWCNPISGHATLYWYQQILGQGPKLLIQFQNNGVVDDSQLPKDRFSAERLKGVDSTLKIQPAKLEDSAVYLCASSLRGRVYEQYFGPGTRLTVT.